This is a list of T cell receptor beta chains from one sample in a study of CD8+ T cells in alopecia areata. The protocol was immunoSEQ multiplex PCR, while the TCRdb copy is restricted to in-frame clones and leaves out a portion. The sample lists fewer than 40,000 clones, around 57% occurring once. What was sequenced was CD4+ Tregs sorted from blood. Receptors originate from a human donor with alopecia areata. Each CDR3 is given with its conserved first and last residue. Fields, in order: V gene, clone size, J gene, D gene, CDR3 DNA, CDR3 protein. A D gene is named only where the DNA matches it firmly. Clone size, where shown, is once, few, many, or a class for clones that have expanded.

TRBV11-2	NA	TRBJ1-2	NA	TGTGCCAGCAGCTTAGGGGGGACCTTCAACTATGGCTACACCTTC	CASSLGGTFNYGYTF
TRBV7-9	NA	TRBJ1-1	NA	TGTGCCAGCAGCCAACAGGGGAACACTGAAGCTTTCTTT	CASSQQGNTEAFF
TRBV7-9	few	TRBJ1-3	NA	TGTGCCAGCAGTTTAAATTCTGGAAACACCATATATTTT	CASSLNSGNTIYF
TRBV6-5	NA	TRBJ2-1	NA	TGTGCCAGCAGTGCTAGCATATCCCACAATGAGCAGTTCTTC	CASSASISHNEQFF
TRBV7-2	NA	TRBJ2-7	NA	TGTGCCAGCAGCTTAGCGGTGTTGTACGAGCAGTACTTC	CASSLAVLYEQYF
TRBV2	NA	TRBJ2-3	NA	TGTGCCCATATCAGAGCCAGCGTACGCACAGATACGCAGTATTTT	CAHIRASVRTDTQYF
TRBV19	once	TRBJ2-1	TRBD2	TGTGCCAGTAGTATATCGATAGCGGGAGACAATGAGCAGTTCTTC	CASSISIAGDNEQFF
TRBV4-1	medium-sized	TRBJ2-1	NA	TGCGCCAGCAGCCAGTCGAGGGGGAAGCAGTTCTTC	CASSQSRGKQFF
TRBV13	few	TRBJ2-3	NA	TGTGCCAGCAGCTTCGACGATACGCAGTATTTT	CASSFDDTQYF
TRBV12-5	few	TRBJ2-2	NA	TGTGCTAGTGCCGGGGGGAACACCGGGGAGCTGTTTTTT	CASAGGNTGELFF
TRBV2	NA	TRBJ1-2	NA	TGTGCCGCACAGGTTGGCTACACCTTC	CAAQVGYTF
TRBV27	few	TRBJ2-7	NA	TGTGCCAGCAGTCCCCGACGACCGGGGTACGAGCAGTACTTC	CASSPRRPGYEQYF
TRBV7-9	few	TRBJ2-5	NA	TGTGCCAGCAGCCGCCTCGGGGGAGAGACCCAGTACTTC	CASSRLGGETQYF
TRBV29-1	few	TRBJ1-2	NA	TGCAGCGTTGAAATAAATTATGGCTACACCTTC	CSVEINYGYTF
TRBV7-3	NA	TRBJ2-5	NA	TGTGCCAGCAGCCCCCAGGGCTCGGGAGAGACCCAGTACTTC	CASSPQGSGETQYF
TRBV7-2	NA	TRBJ1-2	TRBD1	TGTGCCAGCAGCGTAGACAGGGGGAGAGGCTACACCTTC	CASSVDRGRGYTF
TRBV7-9	NA	TRBJ2-7	NA	TGTGCCAGCAGCTTAGGCCGAGCCTACGAGCAGTACTTC	CASSLGRAYEQYF
TRBV7-3	NA	TRBJ1-1	NA	TGTGCCAGCAGCTTAAATCCAGGGGTCACTGAAGCTTTCTTT	CASSLNPGVTEAFF
TRBV5-1	few	TRBJ2-5	NA	TGCGCCAGCAAAGGCCCTGAGGGAGAGACCCAGTACTTC	CASKGPEGETQYF
TRBV2	NA	TRBJ2-7	TRBD1	TGTGCCAGCAGTGGTCACGGGACAGGGGGCCTAGCCCTGCAGTACTTC	CASSGHGTGGLALQYF
TRBV7-2	NA	TRBJ2-7	TRBD2	TGTGCCAGCAGCCCGACTAGCGGGAGCCTGTGGGGCGAGCAGTACTTC	CASSPTSGSLWGEQYF
TRBV7-9	few	TRBJ1-1	NA	TGTGCCAGCAGCCCCCTCCTAAGGGCCACTGAAGCTTTCTTT	CASSPLLRATEAFF
TRBV6-4	NA	TRBJ1-5	NA	TGTGCCAGCAATTTGGGAGGCAAGCCCCAGCATTTT	CASNLGGKPQHF
TRBV28	NA	TRBJ2-3	NA	TGTGCCAGCAGTTTGGGGCAGAGTCCGCAGTATTTT	CASSLGQSPQYF
TRBV7-2	once	TRBJ1-1	NA	TGTGCCAGCAGCAGGGCCGTCAACACTGAAGCTTTCTTT	CASSRAVNTEAFF
TRBV28	NA	TRBJ1-1	NA	TGTGCCAGCAGGCCCATCCTGAACACTGAAGCTTTCTTT	CASRPILNTEAFF
TRBV27	NA	TRBJ2-2	TRBD2	TGTGCCAGCAGGGGTAGCGGGAGTCCCGGGGAGCTGTTTTTT	CASRGSGSPGELFF
TRBV4-3	NA	TRBJ2-3	NA	TGCGCCAGCAGCCAAGATCGAGGCGCAGATACGCAGTATTTT	CASSQDRGADTQYF
TRBV6-1	NA	TRBJ2-3	NA	TGTGCCAGCAGCCGCGATAAGGGGACCTATACGCAGTATTTT	CASSRDKGTYTQYF
TRBV7-2	NA	TRBJ2-1	NA	TGTGCCAGCAGCTCTCTGACTTCTAGGGATGAGCAGTTCTTC	CASSSLTSRDEQFF
TRBV7-2	NA	TRBJ1-5	NA	TGTGCCAGCAGCTTCCGGGACAATCAGCCCCAGCATTTT	CASSFRDNQPQHF
TRBV18	NA	TRBJ2-7	TRBD1	TGTGCCAGCTCATCAGGACAGGGGGCCTACGAGCAGTACTTC	CASSSGQGAYEQYF
TRBV10-2	NA	TRBJ2-1	NA	TGCGCCAGCAGAGCCACGACCGGGACCGGGATGTCCGGGGAGCAGTTCTTC	CASRATTGTGMSGEQFF
TRBV29-1	few	TRBJ2-3	TRBD1	TGCAGCGTTGAAGACAGGGGGCGAGTGGCAGATACGCAGTATTTT	CSVEDRGRVADTQYF
TRBV5-6	NA	TRBJ2-1	TRBD2	TGTGCCAGCAGCTTGTTTAGCGGGAGCTTGAATGAGCAGTTCTTC	CASSLFSGSLNEQFF
TRBV5-1	few	TRBJ2-7	NA	TGCGCCAGCAGCTTGGAACTAGGCACGACCTACGAGCAGTACTTC	CASSLELGTTYEQYF
TRBV5-4	NA	TRBJ2-4	NA	TGTGCCAGCAGCTTGGGCACAGGTGTAGCCAAAAACATTCAGTACTTC	CASSLGTGVAKNIQYF
TRBV5-1	NA	TRBJ2-7	NA	TGCGCCAGCAGATTAACAGGATCTACCTACGAGCAGTACTTC	CASRLTGSTYEQYF
TRBV7-2	few	TRBJ1-2	TRBD1	TGTGCCAGCAGCTCCCACAGGGGGCAAGGCTACACCTTC	CASSSHRGQGYTF
TRBV19	NA	TRBJ2-7	NA	TGTGCCAGTAGTACTTGGGACAAAGTCAACGAGCAGTACTTC	CASSTWDKVNEQYF
TRBV13	NA	TRBJ2-1	NA	TGTGCCAGCAGCTTAGGAAGACCTAACAATGAGCAGTTCTTC	CASSLGRPNNEQFF
TRBV2	NA	TRBJ2-5	NA	TGTGCCAGCACTCCCAACGTGGGAGTAGGAGAGACCCAGTACTTC	CASTPNVGVGETQYF
TRBV7-9	NA	TRBJ1-1	NA	TGTGCCAGCAGTGTCTATCGGACGGTAGACACTGAAGCTTTCTTT	CASSVYRTVDTEAFF
TRBV30	few	TRBJ2-6	NA	TGTGCCTTCCAAGAAGGGCGCTCTGGGGCCAACGTCCTGACTTTC	CAFQEGRSGANVLTF
TRBV5-1	few	TRBJ2-3	NA	TGCGCCAGCAGCCCATCGCCGGGACTGAGGTCAGATACGCAGTATTTT	CASSPSPGLRSDTQYF
TRBV7-2	NA	TRBJ2-1	NA	TGTGCCAGCAGCTTAGGTCGGCGGACTAAACTCGTCGCCTACAATGAGCAGTTCTTC	CASSLGRRTKLVAYNEQFF
TRBV7-2	NA	TRBJ1-1	TRBD1	TGTGCCAGCAGCTTTACAGGGGTGAGCACTGAAGCTTTCTTT	CASSFTGVSTEAFF
TRBV7-9	few	TRBJ2-5	TRBD1	TGTGCCAGCAGCTTAGGGACAGGGGGCGAGACCCAGTACTTC	CASSLGTGGETQYF
TRBV2	few	TRBJ2-2	TRBD1	TGTGCCAGCGTCAGGGGGCGCGCCACCGGGGAGCTGTTTTTT	CASVRGRATGELFF